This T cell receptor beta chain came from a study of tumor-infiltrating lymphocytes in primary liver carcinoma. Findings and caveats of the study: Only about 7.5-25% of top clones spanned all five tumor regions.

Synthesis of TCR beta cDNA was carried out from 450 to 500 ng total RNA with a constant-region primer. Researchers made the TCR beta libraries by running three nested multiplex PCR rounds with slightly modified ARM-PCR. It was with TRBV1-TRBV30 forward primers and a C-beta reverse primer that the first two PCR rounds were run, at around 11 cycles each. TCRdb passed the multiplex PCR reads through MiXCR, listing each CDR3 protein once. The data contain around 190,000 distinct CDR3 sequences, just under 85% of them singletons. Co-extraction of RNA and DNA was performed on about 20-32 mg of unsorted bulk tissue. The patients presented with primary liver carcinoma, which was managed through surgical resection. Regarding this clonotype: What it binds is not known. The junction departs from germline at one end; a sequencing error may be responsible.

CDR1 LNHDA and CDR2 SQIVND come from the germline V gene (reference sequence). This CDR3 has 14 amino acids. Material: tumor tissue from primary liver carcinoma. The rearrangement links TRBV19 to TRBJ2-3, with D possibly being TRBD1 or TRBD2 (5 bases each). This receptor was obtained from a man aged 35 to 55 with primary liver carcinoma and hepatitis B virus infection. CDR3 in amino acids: CDSSSGTKIDTQYF. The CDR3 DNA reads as TGTGACAGTAGTTCCGGGACCAAGATCGATACGCAGTATTTT.